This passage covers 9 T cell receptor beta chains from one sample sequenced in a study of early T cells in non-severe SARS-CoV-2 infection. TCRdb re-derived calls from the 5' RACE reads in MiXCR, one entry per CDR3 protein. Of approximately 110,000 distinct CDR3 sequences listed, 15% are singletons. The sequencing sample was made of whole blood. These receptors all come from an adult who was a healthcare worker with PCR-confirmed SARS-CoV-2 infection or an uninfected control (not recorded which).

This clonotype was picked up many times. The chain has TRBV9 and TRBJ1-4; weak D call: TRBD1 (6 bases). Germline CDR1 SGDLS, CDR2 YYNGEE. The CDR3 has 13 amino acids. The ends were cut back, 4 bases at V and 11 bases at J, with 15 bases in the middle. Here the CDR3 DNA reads TGTGCCAGCAGCCCGGACAGAATCGAGAAACTGTTTTTT. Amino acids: CASSPDRIEKLFF.

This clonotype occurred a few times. This CDR3 reads CSAQEATNEKLFF. Written as DNA, the CDR3 is TGCAGTGCACAGGAGGCAACTAATGAAAAACTGTTTTTT. The chain employs TRBV20-1 and TRBJ1-4, with D possibly being TRBD1 (5 bases). Trimming stripped 6 bases from V and 0 bases from J, with 8 bases between. CDR1 and CDR2 from the germline V gene are DFQATT and SNEGSKA (reference sequence). The CDR3 loop spans 13 amino acids.

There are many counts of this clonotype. Here the CDR3 reads CASSPFGGPRYEQYF. CDR3 DNA: TGTGCCAGCTCACCTTTTGGAGGGCCCCGGTACGAGCAGTACTTC. The chain employs TRBV18 and TRBJ2-7, with D possibly being TRBD2 (6 bases). The CDR3 loop spans 15 amino acids. The V end was cut by 3 bases, the J end by 4 bases, with 16 bases between. The V gene's germline CDR1 is KGHSH and CDR2 LQKENI.

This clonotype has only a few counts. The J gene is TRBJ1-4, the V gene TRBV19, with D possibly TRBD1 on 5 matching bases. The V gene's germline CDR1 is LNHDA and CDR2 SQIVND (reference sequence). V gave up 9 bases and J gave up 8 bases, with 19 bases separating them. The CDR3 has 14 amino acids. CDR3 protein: CARSLTGTGEKLFF. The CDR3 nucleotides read TGTGCCAGAAGCCTAACAGGAACCGGCGAAAAACTGTTTTTT.

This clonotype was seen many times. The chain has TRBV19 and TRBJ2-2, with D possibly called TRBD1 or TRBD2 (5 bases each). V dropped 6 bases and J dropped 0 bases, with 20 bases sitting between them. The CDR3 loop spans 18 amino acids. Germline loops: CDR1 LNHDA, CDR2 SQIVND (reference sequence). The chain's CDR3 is CASRPNLGTEANTGELFF. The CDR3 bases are TGTGCCAGTAGACCTAACCTCGGGACGGAAGCGAACACCGGGGAGCTGTTTTTT.

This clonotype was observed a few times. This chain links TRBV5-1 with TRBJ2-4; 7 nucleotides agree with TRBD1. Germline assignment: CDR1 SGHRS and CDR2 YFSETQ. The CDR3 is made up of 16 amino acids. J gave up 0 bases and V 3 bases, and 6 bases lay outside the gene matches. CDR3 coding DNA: TGCGCCAGCAGCTGGGGACAGATACTAGCCAAAAACATTCAGTACTTC. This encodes CASSWGQILAKNIQYF.

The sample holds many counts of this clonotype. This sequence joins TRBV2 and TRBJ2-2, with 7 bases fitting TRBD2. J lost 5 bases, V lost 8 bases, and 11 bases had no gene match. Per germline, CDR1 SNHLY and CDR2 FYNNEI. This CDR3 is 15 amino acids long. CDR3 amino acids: CASGREVTLTGELFF. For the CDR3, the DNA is TGTGCCAGCGGTCGGGAGGTTACCCTGACCGGGGAGCTGTTTTTT.

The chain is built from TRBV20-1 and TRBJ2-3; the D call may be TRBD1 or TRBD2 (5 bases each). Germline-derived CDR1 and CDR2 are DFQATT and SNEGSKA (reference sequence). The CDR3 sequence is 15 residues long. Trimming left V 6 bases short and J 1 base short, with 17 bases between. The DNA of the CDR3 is TGCAGTGCGCTAACTAGTCTGGGGGGCACAGATACGCAGTATTTT. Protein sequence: CSALTSLGGTDTQYF.

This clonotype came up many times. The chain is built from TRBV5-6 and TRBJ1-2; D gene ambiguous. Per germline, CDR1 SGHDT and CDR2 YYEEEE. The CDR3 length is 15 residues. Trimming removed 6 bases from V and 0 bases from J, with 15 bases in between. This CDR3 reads CASNPDGPANYGYTF. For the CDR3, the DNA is TGTGCCAGCAATCCGGACGGCCCGGCTAACTATGGCTACACCTTC.